These 13 T cell receptor beta chains were sequenced from one sample in a study of blood T cell repertoires in COVID-19. Using immunoSEQ multiplex PCR, the repertoire was profiled, and TCRdb retains in-frame clones only, with some absent. Of about 140,000 clones listed, about 87% are singletons. Source material: peripheral blood. These receptors came from a woman aged 50 to 65 with acute or convalescent COVID-19.

The chain uses TRBV7-3 and TRBJ2-5; 7 bases fit TRBD1. The CDR3 has 15 amino acids. The germline CDR1 and CDR2 sequences are SGHTA and FQGTGA. The J segment lost 4 bases and the V segment lost 5 bases, leaving 10 bases of the junction unmatched. CDR3 sequence: CASSPWTGLGETQYF. The DNA of the CDR3 is TGTGCCAGCAGCCCGTGGACAGGTCTCGGAGAGACCCAGTACTTC.

The V gene is TRBV28, the J gene TRBJ2-2; D is undetermined. The V end was cut by 4 bases, the J end by 9 bases, with 6 bases between. This CDR3 is built from 11 residues. Germline loops: CDR1 MDHEN, CDR2 SYDVKM. In DNA, the CDR3 is TGTGCCAGCAGTTCTCCCCGGGAGCTGTTTTTT. Its protein product is CASSSPRELFF.

The DNA for the CDR3 is TGTGCCAGCAGCAGGACAGTGAACACTGAAGCTTTCTTT. This gives the protein CASSRTVNTEAFF. The chain has TRBV6-5 and TRBJ1-1; a weak D match, TRBD1 (6 bases). This CDR3 contains 13 residues. Trimming pared 6 bases from V and 0 bases from J, leaving 8 bases between. The V gene's germline CDR1 is MNHEY and CDR2 SVGAGI.

The chain joins TRBV28 to TRBJ1-2; 7 bases match TRBD1. The V segment lost 7 bases and the J segment 8 bases; nucleotides outside the gene matches: 7. The CDR3 totals 12 residues. Germline V gives CDR1 MDHEN, CDR2 SYDVKM. CDR3 coding DNA: TGTGCCAGCATCACACAGGGGAGAGGCTACACCTTC. Its translation is CASITQGRGYTF.

The V gene is TRBV7-9, the J gene TRBJ2-2, with 8 nucleotides matching TRBD2. This CDR3 comprises 16 residues. Germline trimming cut 6 bases from V and 2 bases from J; bases unmatched to any gene: 8. In germline, CDR1 is SEHNR, CDR2 FQNEAQ (reference sequence). CDR3 amino acids: CASSYLLAVNTGELFF. The CDR3 nucleotides are TGTGCCAGCAGTTACCTACTAGCGGTAAACACCGGGGAGCTGTTTTTT.

The chain couples TRBV5-1 to TRBJ2-3, with TRBD2 matching 13 bases. The V gene's germline CDR1 is SGHRS and CDR2 YFSETQ. The CDR3 sequence is 18 residues long. The trim removed 4 bases at V and 1 base at J, leaving 9 bases unmatched. The CDR3, as DNA: TGCGCCAGCAGCCCCAACGCCGGGACTAGCGGGGGCACAGATACGCAGTATTTT. Protein sequence: CASSPNAGTSGGTDTQYF.

This chain joins TRBV7-3 and TRBJ2-7; unclear D gene. The CDR3 is made up of 15 amino acids. The germline V and J ends were trimmed by 1 base and 4 bases, with 14 bases remaining between them. Germline CDR1 is SGHTA and CDR2 is FQGTGA. Here the CDR3 DNA reads TGTGCCAGCAGCTTAAACCCCTCACTGAGGTACGAGCAGTACTTC. Translated: CASSLNPSLRYEQYF.

The CDR3 is CASSFGGRATFF. The CDR3 coding sequence is TGTGCCAGCAGTTTTGGCGGGAGGGCCACGTTCTTC. This sequence joins TRBV12-3 or TRBV12-4 and TRBJ2-1, with TRBD2 identical over 9 bases. V shed 3 bases and J 15 bases; nucleotides not matched to a gene: 6. The CDR3 extends over 12 amino acids.

The V gene is TRBV2, the J gene TRBJ2-6, with D perhaps TRBD1 (6 bases). Between the trimmed V and J ends, which lost 7 bases and 4 bases, there was a span of 11 bases. Germline V gives CDR1 SNHLY, CDR2 FYNNEI. CDR3 length: 14 residues. Written as DNA, the CDR3 is TGTGCCAGCATAGGGGGTACAGGGGCCAACGTCCTGACTTTC. Its translation: CASIGGTGANVLTF.

The V gene is TRBV5-4, the J gene TRBJ2-1; TRBD2 matches at 7 bases. The J segment lost 7 bases and the V segment lost 4 bases, leaving 14 bases of the junction unmatched. The CDR3 is 16 amino acids. Germline-derived CDR1 and CDR2 are SGHNT and YYREEE (reference sequence). The CDR3 DNA sequence: TGTGCCAGCAGCCCCCAGGGAGGGGAATGGGGTAATGAGCAGTTCTTC. It translates to CASSPQGGEWGNEQFF. The full variable domain, in which reference TRBV5-4 and TRBJ2-1 provide the parts outside the CDR3, is ETGVTQSPTHLIKTRGQQVTLRCSSQSGHNTVSWYQQALGQGPQFIFQYYREEENGRGNFPPRFSGLQFPNYSSELNVNALELDDSALYLCASSPQGGEWGNEQFFGPGTRLTVL.

This rearrangement joins TRBV28 to TRBJ2-5; 9 nucleotides match TRBD1. The length of the CDR3 is 14 residues. V trimming: 5 bases; J trimming: 5 bases; junction bases outside the gene matches: 6. The germline CDR1 and CDR2 sequences are MDHEN and SYDVKM. The CDR3 loop is CASSPGQGGETQYF. CDR3 sequence (DNA): TGTGCCAGCAGTCCGGGACAGGGTGGGGAGACCCAGTACTTC.

The V gene is TRBV3-1 (or the pseudogene TRBV3-2), the J gene TRBJ1-6, with D unclear. Germline V CDR1 and CDR2: LGHDT, YNNKEL (reference sequence). V lost 4 bases to trimming and J lost 10 bases, with 17 bases between them. CDR3 length equals 15 residues. The CDR3 protein is CASSPTPGNTSPLHF. As DNA, the CDR3 is TGTGCCAGCAGCCCAACGCCCGGGAACACCTCACCCCTCCACTTT.

This chain uses TRBV7-9 with TRBJ1-6; D is unclear. Germline V gene sequence: CDR1 SEHNR, CDR2 FQNEAQ (reference sequence). Trimming took 11 bases from V and 7 from J, leaving 12 bases between them. The CDR3 has 12 amino acids. CDR3 coding DNA: TGTGCCTTTGCCACAGAGAATTCACCCCTCCACTTT. It translates to CAFATENSPLHF.